The T cell receptor beta chain described here comes from a study of cytomegalovirus exposure and HLA in healthy donors. About the study: Tens of millions of unique TCRs from HLA-typed donors were held in an early release of data.

In regard to this clone: Its antigen is unknown.

PCR used 60 Vbeta primers and 13 Jbeta primers. Data came from immunoSEQ multiplex PCR; TCRdb stores just in-frame clones and leaves some out. In the table there are about 180,000 clones, over 70% of which are singletons. Notes on the study in general: A later analysis found TCR association rates differed by HLA locus, highest for DRB1 and lowest for HLA-C.

The clonotype comes from a woman aged 55-70 years in good health and CMV-seropositive. The sample comprised PBMCs.

CDR3 coding DNA: TGTGCCAGTAGTCCGCTGAGGACTAGCGGGTCTCTTAATGAGCAGTTCTTC. Amino acids: CASSPLRTSGSLNEQFF. The chain has TRBV19 and TRBJ2-1; TRBD2 aligns across 11 bases. V lost 5 bases to trimming and J lost 7 bases; unmatched junction nucleotides: 13. Germline lookup yields CDR1 LNHDA and CDR2 SQIVND (reference sequence). The CDR3 length is 17 residues.